This T cell receptor beta chain is from a study of T cell responses to AZD1222 COVID-19 vaccine. Whole-study findings and limits: Donors skewed white British and female; clonal diversity was possibly underestimated. Seropositivity was recorded at baseline in only a handful of AZD1222 recipients.

In the case of this clone: Antigen: not known.

Germline V gene sequence: CDR1 MDHEN, CDR2 SYDVKM. The CDR3 extends over 15 amino acids. V gave up 2 bases and J gave up 4 bases, with 14 bases separating them. The protocol was immunoSEQ multiplex PCR, while the TCRdb copy is restricted to in-frame clones and leaves out a portion. This sample has about 110,000 clones, with around 83% found just once. The sequence was obtained from an adult in good health. The gene calls are TRBV28 and TRBJ1-1, with a tentative D call TRBD1 (5 bases). Sequences were derived from peripheral blood, sampled on day 0 of AZD1222 vaccination. The CDR3 bases are TGTGCCAGCAGTTTAAGTGGGGGGGTACCCACTGAAGCTTTCTTT. Its translation is CASSLSGGVPTEAFF.